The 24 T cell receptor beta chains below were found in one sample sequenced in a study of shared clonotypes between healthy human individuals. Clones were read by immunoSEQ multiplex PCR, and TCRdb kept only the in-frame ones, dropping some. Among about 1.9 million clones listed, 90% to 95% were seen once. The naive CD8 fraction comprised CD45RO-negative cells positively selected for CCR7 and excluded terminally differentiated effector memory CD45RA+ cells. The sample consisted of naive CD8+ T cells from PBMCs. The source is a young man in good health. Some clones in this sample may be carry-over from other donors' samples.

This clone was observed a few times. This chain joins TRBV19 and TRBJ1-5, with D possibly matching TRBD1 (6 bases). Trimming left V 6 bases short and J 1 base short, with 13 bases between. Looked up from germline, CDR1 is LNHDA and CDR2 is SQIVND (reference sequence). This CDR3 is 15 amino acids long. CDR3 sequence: CASSDYGQSNQPQHF. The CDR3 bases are TGTGCCAGTAGCGATTATGGACAGAGCAATCAGCCCCAGCATTTT.

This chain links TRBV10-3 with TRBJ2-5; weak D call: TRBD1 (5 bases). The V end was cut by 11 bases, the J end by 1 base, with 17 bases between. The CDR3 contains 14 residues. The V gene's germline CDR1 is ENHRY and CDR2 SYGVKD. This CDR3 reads CAARGNTVQETQYF. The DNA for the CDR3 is TGTGCCGCAAGGGGAAACACCGTCCAAGAGACCCAGTACTTC.

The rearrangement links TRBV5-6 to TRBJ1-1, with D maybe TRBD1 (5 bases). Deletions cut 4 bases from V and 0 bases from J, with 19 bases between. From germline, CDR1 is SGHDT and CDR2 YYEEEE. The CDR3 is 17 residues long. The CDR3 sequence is CASSPRFRGRMNTEAFF. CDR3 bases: TGTGCCAGCAGCCCCCGGTTTAGGGGTCGGATGAACACTGAAGCTTTCTTT.

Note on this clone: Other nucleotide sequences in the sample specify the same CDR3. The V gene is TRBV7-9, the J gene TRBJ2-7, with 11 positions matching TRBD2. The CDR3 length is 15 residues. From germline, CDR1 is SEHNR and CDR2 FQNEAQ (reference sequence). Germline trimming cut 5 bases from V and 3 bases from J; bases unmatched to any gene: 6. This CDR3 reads CASSPGLAGGYEQYF. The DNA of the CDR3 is TGTGCCAGCAGCCCGGGGCTAGCGGGAGGCTACGAGCAGTACTTC.

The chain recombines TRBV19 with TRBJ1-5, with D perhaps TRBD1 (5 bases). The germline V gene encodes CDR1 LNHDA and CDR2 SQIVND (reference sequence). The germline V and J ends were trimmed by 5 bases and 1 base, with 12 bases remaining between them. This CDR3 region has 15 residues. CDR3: CASSPGPGSNQPQHF. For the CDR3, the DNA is TGTGCCAGTAGTCCGGGGCCAGGAAGCAATCAGCCCCAGCATTTT. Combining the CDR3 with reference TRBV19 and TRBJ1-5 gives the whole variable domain DGGITQSPKYLFRKEGQNVTLSCEQNLNHDAMYWYRQDPGQGLRLIYYSQIVNDFQKGDIAEGYSVSREKKESFPLTVTSAQKNPTAFYLCASSPGPGSNQPQHFGDGTRLSIL.

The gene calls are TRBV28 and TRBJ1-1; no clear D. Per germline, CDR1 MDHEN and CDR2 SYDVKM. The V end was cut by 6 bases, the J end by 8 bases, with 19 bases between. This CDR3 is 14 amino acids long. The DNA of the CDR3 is TGTGCCAGCAGCCGCTCCCTTTATCAAGGCGAAGCTTTCTTT. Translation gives CASSRSLYQGEAFF. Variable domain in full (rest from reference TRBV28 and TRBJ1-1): DVKVTQSSRYLVKRTGEKVFLECVQDMDHENMFWYRQDPGLGLRLIYFSYDVKMKEKGDIPEGYSVSREKKERFSLILESASTNQTSMYLCASSRSLYQGEAFFGQGTRLTVV.

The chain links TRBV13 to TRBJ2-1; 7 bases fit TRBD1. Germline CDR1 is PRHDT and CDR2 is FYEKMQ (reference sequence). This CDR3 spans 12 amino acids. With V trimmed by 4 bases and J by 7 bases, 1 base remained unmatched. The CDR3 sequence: CASSYRGNEQFF. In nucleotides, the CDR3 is TGTGCCAGCAGCTACAGGGGTAATGAGCAGTTCTTC.

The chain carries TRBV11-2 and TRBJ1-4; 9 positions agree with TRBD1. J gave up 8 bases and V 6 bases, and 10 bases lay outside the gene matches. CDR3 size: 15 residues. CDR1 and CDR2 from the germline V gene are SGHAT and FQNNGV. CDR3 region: CASRGPTGGLEKLFF. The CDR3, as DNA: TGTGCCAGCAGGGGGCCGACAGGGGGATTGGAAAAACTGTTTTTT.

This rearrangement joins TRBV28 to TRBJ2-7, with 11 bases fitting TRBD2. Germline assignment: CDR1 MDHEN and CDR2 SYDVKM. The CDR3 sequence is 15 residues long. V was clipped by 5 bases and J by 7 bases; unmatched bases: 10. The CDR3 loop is CASSLTSGRGREQYF. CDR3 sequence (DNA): TGTGCCAGCAGTCTAACTAGCGGGAGAGGGAGGGAGCAGTACTTC. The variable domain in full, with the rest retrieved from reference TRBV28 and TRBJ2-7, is DVKVTQSSRYLVKRTGEKVFLECVQDMDHENMFWYRQDPGLGLRLIYFSYDVKMKEKGDIPEGYSVSREKKERFSLILESASTNQTSMYLCASSLTSGRGREQYFGPGTRLTVT.

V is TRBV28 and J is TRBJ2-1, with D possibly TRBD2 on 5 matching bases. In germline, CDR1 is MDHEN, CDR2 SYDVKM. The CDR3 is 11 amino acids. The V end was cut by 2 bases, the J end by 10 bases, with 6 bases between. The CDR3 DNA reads TGTGCCAGCAGTTTAGGGGAGGAGCAGTTCTTC. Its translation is CASSLGEEQFF.

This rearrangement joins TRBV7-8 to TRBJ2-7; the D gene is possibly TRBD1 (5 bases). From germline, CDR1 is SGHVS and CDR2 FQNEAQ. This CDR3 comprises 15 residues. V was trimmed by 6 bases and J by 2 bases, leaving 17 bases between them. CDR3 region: CASSNNPAGTYEQYF. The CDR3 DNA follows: TGTGCCAGCAGTAATAATCCGGCAGGGACCTACGAGCAGTACTTC.

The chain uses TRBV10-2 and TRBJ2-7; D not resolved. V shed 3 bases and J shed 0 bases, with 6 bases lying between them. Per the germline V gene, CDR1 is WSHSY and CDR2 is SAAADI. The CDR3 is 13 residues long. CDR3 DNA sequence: TGCGCCAGCAGTGATGGGATCTCCTACGAGCAGTACTTC. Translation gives CASSDGISYEQYF.

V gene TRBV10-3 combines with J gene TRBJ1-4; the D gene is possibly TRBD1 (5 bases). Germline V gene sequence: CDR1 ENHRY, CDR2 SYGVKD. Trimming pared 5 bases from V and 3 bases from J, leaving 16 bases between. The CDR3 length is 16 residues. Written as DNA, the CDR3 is TGTGCCATCAGTATCACCTTTGGGGGTGCTAATGAAAAACTGTTTTTT. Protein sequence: CAISITFGGANEKLFF.

This CDR3 reads CASSFLGLDDEQYF. The CDR3 DNA follows: TGTGCCAGCAGTTTTCTAGGACTAGATGACGAGCAGTACTTC. This rearrangement joins TRBV28 to TRBJ2-7; TRBD2 matches at 7 bases. The trim removed 3 bases at V and 5 bases at J, leaving 7 bases unmatched. The germline V gene encodes CDR1 MDHEN and CDR2 SYDVKM. This CDR3 is 14 amino acids long.

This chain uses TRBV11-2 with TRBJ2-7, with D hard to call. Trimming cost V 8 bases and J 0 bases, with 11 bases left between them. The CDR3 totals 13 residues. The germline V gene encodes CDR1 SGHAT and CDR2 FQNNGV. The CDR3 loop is CASLSRSSYEQYF. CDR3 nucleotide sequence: TGTGCCAGCCTTTCCCGGAGCTCCTACGAGCAGTACTTC.

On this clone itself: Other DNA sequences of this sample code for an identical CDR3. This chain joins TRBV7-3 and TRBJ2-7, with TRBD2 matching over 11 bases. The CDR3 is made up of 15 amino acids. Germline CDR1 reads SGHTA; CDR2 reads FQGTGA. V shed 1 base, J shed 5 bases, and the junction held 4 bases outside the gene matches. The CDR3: CASSLIAGGPHEQYF. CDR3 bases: TGTGCCAGCAGCTTAATAGCGGGAGGGCCCCACGAGCAGTACTTC.

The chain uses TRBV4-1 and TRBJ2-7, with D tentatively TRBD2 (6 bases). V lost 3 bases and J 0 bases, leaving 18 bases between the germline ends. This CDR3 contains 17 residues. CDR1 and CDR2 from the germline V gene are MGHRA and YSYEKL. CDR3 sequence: CASSHLLREGYSYEQYF. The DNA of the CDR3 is TGCGCCAGCAGCCACCTGTTGCGGGAAGGGTACTCCTACGAGCAGTACTTC.

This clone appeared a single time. DNA of the CDR3: TGTGCCAGCAGGCAGCAGGGTTTGAACACTGAAGCTTTCTTT. This encodes CASRQQGLNTEAFF. The rearrangement uses TRBV27 and TRBJ1-1; possible D gene TRBD1, 5 bases. The CDR3 extends over 14 amino acids. Germline V CDR1 and CDR2: MNHEY, SMNVEV (reference sequence). V was pared by 6 bases and J by 0 bases, with 11 bases between.

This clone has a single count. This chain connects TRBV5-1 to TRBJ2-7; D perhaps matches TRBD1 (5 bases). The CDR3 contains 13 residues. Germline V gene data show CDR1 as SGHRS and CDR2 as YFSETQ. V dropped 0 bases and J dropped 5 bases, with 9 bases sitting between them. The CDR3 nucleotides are TGCGCCAGCAGCTTGGGTATAGGGGACGAGCAGTACTTC. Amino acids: CASSLGIGDEQYF.

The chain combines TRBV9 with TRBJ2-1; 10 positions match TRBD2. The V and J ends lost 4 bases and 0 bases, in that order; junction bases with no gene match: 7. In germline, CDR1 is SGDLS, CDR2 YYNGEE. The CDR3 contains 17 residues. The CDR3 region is CASSPGLADSSYNEQFF. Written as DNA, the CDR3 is TGTGCCAGCAGCCCAGGACTAGCGGACAGCTCCTACAATGAGCAGTTCTTC. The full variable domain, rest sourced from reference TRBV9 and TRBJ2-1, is DSGVTQTPKHLITATGQRVTLRCSPRSGDLSVYWYQQSLDQGLQFLIQYYNGEERAKGNILERFSAQQFPDLHSELNLSSLELGDSALYFCASSPGLADSSYNEQFFGPGTRLTVL.

The CDR3 loop reads CASSVALLAGPNTGELFF. CDR3 DNA sequence: TGTGCCAGCAGCGTAGCACTGCTAGCGGGACCAAACACCGGGGAGCTGTTTTTT. The rearrangement joins TRBV9 to TRBJ2-2; TRBD2 agrees at 9 bases. V trimming: 0 bases; J trimming: 2 bases; junction bases outside the gene matches: 8. Germline loops: CDR1 SGDLS, CDR2 YYNGEE. There are 18 residues in the CDR3. The variable domain in full, completed from reference TRBV9 and TRBJ2-2, reads DSGVTQTPKHLITATGQRVTLRCSPRSGDLSVYWYQQSLDQGLQFLIQYYNGEERAKGNILERFSAQQFPDLHSELNLSSLELGDSALYFCASSVALLAGPNTGELFFGEGSRLTVL.

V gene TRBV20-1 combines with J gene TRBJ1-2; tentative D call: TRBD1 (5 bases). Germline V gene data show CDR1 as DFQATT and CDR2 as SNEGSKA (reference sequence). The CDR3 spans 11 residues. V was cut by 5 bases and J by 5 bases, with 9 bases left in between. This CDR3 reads CSAGDGYGYTF. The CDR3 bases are TGCAGTGCTGGGGACGGATATGGCTACACCTTC.

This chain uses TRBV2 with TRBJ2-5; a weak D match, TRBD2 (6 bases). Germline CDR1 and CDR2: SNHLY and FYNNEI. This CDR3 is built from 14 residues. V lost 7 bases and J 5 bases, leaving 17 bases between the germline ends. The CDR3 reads CASTTAFGRETQYF. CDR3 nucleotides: TGTGCCAGCACGACGGCGTTTGGGAGGGAGACCCAGTACTTC.

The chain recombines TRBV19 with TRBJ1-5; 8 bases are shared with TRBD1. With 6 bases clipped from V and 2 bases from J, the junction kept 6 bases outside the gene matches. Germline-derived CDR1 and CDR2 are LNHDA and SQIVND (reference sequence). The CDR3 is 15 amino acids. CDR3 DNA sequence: TGTGCCAGTAGCCTCACAGGGGGTGGCAATCAGCCCCAGCATTTT. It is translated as CASSLTGGGNQPQHF. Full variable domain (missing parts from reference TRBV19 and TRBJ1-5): DGGITQSPKYLFRKEGQNVTLSCEQNLNHDAMYWYRQDPGQGLRLIYYSQIVNDFQKGDIAEGYSVSREKKESFPLTVTSAQKNPTAFYLCASSLTGGGNQPQHFGDGTRLSIL.